This entry concerns a single TCR beta chain. Its antigen remains unknown. The data are from a study of OX40 agonist ivuxolimab in advanced cancers. Anyone with autoimmune disease history or systemic immunosuppression was excluded. This table comes from immunoSEQ multiplex PCR, and its TCRdb copy is limited to in-frame clones, with some not included. This sample has fewer than 85,000 clones, with 80% to 85% found just once. General study points: In CD8+ T cells, expanded clones were on average more numerous than in CD4+.

The sequences come from CD4+ or CD8+ T cells sorted from blood, collected in a trial of the OX40 agonist ivuxolimab. This clonotype originated in an adult with an advanced solid tumor such as melanoma, head and neck, liver or kidney cancer.

Here the CDR3 reads CASSQSWTSRKGGRSQPQHF. The CDR3 DNA reads as TGCGCCAGCAGTCAATCGTGGACCTCCCGCAAAGGGGGCCGGAGTCAGCCCCAGCATTTT. The rearrangement uses TRBV23-1 and TRBJ1-5, with 7 bases that match TRBD1. TRBV23-1 carries the ORF label, with uncertain function. This CDR3 is built from 20 residues. Trimming cost V 0 bases and J 6 bases; bases outside gene matches: 20.